What follows is one T cell receptor beta chain and its context. What it recognizes is unknown. The data were obtained in a study of T cells after yellow fever vaccination. Study-wide results and caveats: Of the clonotypes, a small share occurred in both CD4 and CD8 compartments. A faster peak, day 5 versus 15, was reached by the weaker secondary response. Post-booster repertoires again held most primary-vaccination clones (about 95% CD4, roughly 90% CD8).

The CDR3 totals 15 residues. V shed 3 bases and J 2 bases; nucleotides not matched to a gene: 7. From germline, CDR1 is MGHRA and CDR2 YSYEKL. A process of 5'RACE template switching, which added a universal primer site and UMIs, was used to make TCR cDNA. A single record per CDR3 protein comes from TCRdb applying MiXCR to the 5' RACE reads. The table shows about 580,000 distinct CDR3 sequences, with about a sixth occurring only once. This specimen consisted of PBMCs, obtained roughly 5 days after the first yellow fever vaccination. The rearrangement links TRBV4-1 to TRBJ2-7; 7 positions agree with TRBD1. The sequence derives from a man between 18 and 29 years old who received the YFV17D yellow fever vaccine. The CDR3 coding sequence is TGCGCCAGCAGCCAGCCGGGACAGCCTACCTACGAGCAGTACTTC. This translates into CASSQPGQPTYEQYF.